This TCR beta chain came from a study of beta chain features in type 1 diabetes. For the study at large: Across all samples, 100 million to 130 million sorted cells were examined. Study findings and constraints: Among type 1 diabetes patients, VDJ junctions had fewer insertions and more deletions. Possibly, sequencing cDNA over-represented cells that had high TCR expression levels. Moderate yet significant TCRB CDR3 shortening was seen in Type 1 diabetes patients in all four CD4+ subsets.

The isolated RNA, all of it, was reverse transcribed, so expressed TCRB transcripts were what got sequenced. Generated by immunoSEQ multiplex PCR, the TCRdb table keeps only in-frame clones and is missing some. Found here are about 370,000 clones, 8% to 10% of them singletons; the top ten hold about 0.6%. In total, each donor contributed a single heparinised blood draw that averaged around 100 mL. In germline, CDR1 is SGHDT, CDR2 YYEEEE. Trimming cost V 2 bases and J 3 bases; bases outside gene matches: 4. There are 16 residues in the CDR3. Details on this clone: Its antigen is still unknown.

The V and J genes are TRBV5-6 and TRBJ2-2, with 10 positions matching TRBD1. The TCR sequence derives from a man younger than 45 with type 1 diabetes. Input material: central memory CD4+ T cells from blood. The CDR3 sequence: CASSFRDRGDTGELFF. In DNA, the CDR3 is TGTGCCAGCAGCTTCCGGGACAGGGGTGACACCGGGGAGCTGTTTTTT.